One sample yielded the 7 T cell receptor beta chains listed below, sequenced in a study of cytomegalovirus exposure and HLA in healthy donors. The study ran its PCR with 60 Vbeta and 13 Jbeta primers. Clones were sequenced by immunoSEQ multiplex PCR, and TCRdb holds only the in-frame ones, with some missing. The table shows more than 150,000 clones, with more than 70% occurring only once. Sequenced input: PBMCs. The receptors come from a woman aged 40 to 50 in good health and CMV-seropositive.

This clone was observed a few times. The V call is TRBV14, the J call TRBJ1-3; D may be TRBD1 (5 bases). CDR3 size: 16 residues. Germline values: CDR1 SGHDN, CDR2 FVKESK. The V end lost 3 bases, the J end lost 5 bases, and 17 bases lay between the germline ends. CDR3 residues: CASSQAGRQSRNTIYF. CDR3 in DNA: TGTGCCAGCAGCCAGGCGGGACGCCAATCCAGAAACACCATATATTTT. Variable domain in full (rest from reference TRBV14 and TRBJ1-3): EAGVTQFPSHSVIEKGQTVTLRCDPISGHDNLYWYRRVMGKEIKFLLHFVKESKQDESGMPNNRFLAERTGGTYSTLKVQPAELEDSGVYFCASSQAGRQSRNTIYFGEGSWLTVV.

This chain uses TRBV27 with TRBJ2-7, with D unresolved. V lost 5 bases to trimming and J lost 3 bases, with 11 bases between them. Germline loops: CDR1 MNHEY, CDR2 SMNVEV (reference sequence). This CDR3 spans 13 amino acids. The chain's CDR3 is CASSAPPGYEQYF. CDR3 nucleotide sequence: TGTGCCAGCAGTGCCCCCCCCGGCTACGAGCAGTACTTC.

The chain recombines TRBV9 with TRBJ2-1, with 7 bases identical to TRBD1. V lost 5 bases and J lost 5; bases outside the gene matches: 10. Per germline, CDR1 SGDLS and CDR2 YYNGEE. This CDR3 is 15 amino acids long. This CDR3 reads CASSVRTGDNNEQFF. Written as DNA, the CDR3 is TGTGCCAGCAGTGTTAGGACAGGTGACAACAATGAGCAGTTCTTC.

The V gene is TRBV10-3, the J gene TRBJ2-1, with 7 bases matching TRBD2. Germline lookup yields CDR1 ENHRY and CDR2 SYGVKD. The CDR3 has 13 amino acids. Losses at the gene ends were 10 bases for V and 6 bases for J; bases not matched to a gene: 9. The CDR3 spells CATLAGVPNEQFF. Here the CDR3 DNA reads TGTGCCACCTTAGCGGGTGTCCCCAATGAGCAGTTCTTC.

This clone appeared a few times. V gene TRBV25-1 combines with J gene TRBJ2-3; possibly TRBD1 for D (5 bases). This CDR3 is 16 amino acids long. Trimming stripped 4 bases from V and 1 base from J, with 15 bases between. Germline CDR1 MGHDK, CDR2 SYGVNS. The CDR3 nucleotides read TGTGCCAGCAGTGGGAAGGGGCGCTTAGGCACAGATACGCAGTATTTT. Its protein product is CASSGKGRLGTDTQYF.

The sample holds one count of this clone. The rearrangement joins TRBV30 to TRBJ2-5, with 7 bases identical to TRBD1. CDR1 is GTSNPN and CDR2 is SVGIG in the germline V gene (reference sequence). CDR3 length equals 11 residues. The ends lost 6 bases at V and 2 bases at J; junction bases unmatched: 0. CDR3 residues: CACRGQETQYF. CDR3 DNA sequence: TGTGCCTGCAGGGGGCAAGAGACCCAGTACTTC. Full variable domain (missing parts from reference TRBV30 and TRBJ2-5): SQTIHQWPATLVQPVGSPLSLECTVEGTSNPNLYWYRQAAGRGLQLLFYSVGIGQISSEVPQNLSASRPQDRQFILSSKKLLLSDSGFYLCACRGQETQYFGPGTRLLVL.

This clone turned up a few times. This chain uses TRBV27 with TRBJ2-7; D perhaps matches TRBD1 (6 bases). The germline V and J ends were trimmed by 5 bases and 3 bases, with 14 bases remaining between them. In germline, CDR1 is MNHEY, CDR2 SMNVEV (reference sequence). The CDR3 runs 14 residues. CDR3 bases: TGTGCCAGCAGTCGAGTCGAGACAGGCTACGAGCAGTACTTC. The encoded protein is CASSRVETGYEQYF.